This entry lists 28 T cell receptor beta chains sequenced from one sample in a study of vaccination and CD4 T cells after COVID-19. The Oncomine TCR Beta short-read assay was what sequenced the DNA obtained from cultured CD4+ T cells. TCRdb re-called the PCR reads through MiXCR, storing one row per CDR3 protein. The table shows some 6,900 distinct CDR3 sequences, with 52% occurring only once. Their specific antigens are unknown. Treatment given: approximately 9-day PBMC culture with coronavirus spike peptide pools or control peptides (ViraFEST assay). CD4+ T cells that came from the unexposed donor were collected before the COVID-19 pandemic (2011-2018). The sequencing input was CD4+ T cells from blood, cultured in vitro. These TCRs come from a human donor in good health.

This clonotype was recorded a few times. The rearrangement links TRBV6-2 or TRBV6-3 to TRBJ1-2; TRBD1 agrees at 10 bases. The ends lost 4 bases at V and 4 bases at J; junction bases unmatched: 3. This CDR3 has 14 residues. Germline values: CDR1 MNHEY, CDR2 SVGEGT. CDR3 in amino acids: CASSWTGGSYGYTF. CDR3 nucleotides: TGTGCCAGCAGTTGGACAGGGGGGTCCTATGGCTACACCTTC.

This chain links TRBV28 with TRBJ1-6, with TRBD1 identical over 8 bases. The V gene end was trimmed by 6 bases and the J gene end by 8 bases; junction bases not matched to a gene: 18. Germline CDR1 and CDR2: MDHEN and SYDVKM. This CDR3 comprises 18 residues. The DNA of the CDR3 is TGTGCCAGCAGCAACTATCGTAGGTTTGAACAGGGGGATTCACCCCTCCACTTT. Protein sequence: CASSNYRRFEQGDSPLHF.

This chain connects TRBV10-3 to TRBJ1-1, with D possibly matching TRBD1 (6 bases). CDR3 length equals 14 residues. Germline V gives CDR1 ENHRY, CDR2 SYGVKD. V was cut by 5 bases and J by 1 base, with 11 bases left in between. The CDR3 loop reads CAISRGAENTEAFF. CDR3 DNA: TGTGCCATCAGTCGGGGGGCTGAGAACACTGAAGCTTTCTTT.

Here the CDR3 reads CAWSVGPGGTQYF. CDR3 sequence (DNA): TGTGCCTGGAGTGTAGGCCCCGGGGGTACGCAGTATTTT. The rearrangement links TRBV30 to TRBJ2-3; weak D call: TRBD2 (6 bases). CDR1 GTSNPN and CDR2 SVGIG come from the germline V gene (reference sequence). The CDR3 runs 13 residues. Trimming took off 0 bases at V and 8 bases at J, with 12 bases between the two ends. The full variable domain, in which reference TRBV30 and TRBJ2-3 provide the parts outside the CDR3, is SQTIHQWPATLVQPVGSPLSLECTVEGTSNPNLYWYRQAAGRGLQLLFYSVGIGQISSEVPQNLSASRPQDRQFILSSKKLLLSDSGFYLCAWSVGPGGTQYFGPGTRLTVL.

This clonotype was detected a few times. The chain uses TRBV6-1 and TRBJ2-7; 10 bases match TRBD1. V lost 5 bases to trimming and J lost 5 bases; unmatched junction nucleotides: 9. The CDR3 length is 15 residues. Germline V gene data show CDR1 as MNHNS and CDR2 as SASEGT. CDR3 region: CASSLRAGTGDEQYF. The CDR3 nucleotides are TGTGCCAGCAGTCTCCGGGCCGGGACAGGGGACGAGCAGTACTTC.

The gene calls are TRBV6-1 and TRBJ1-3; maybe TRBD1 (6 bases). The germline V and J ends were trimmed by 4 bases and 4 bases, with 14 bases remaining between them. CDR3 length: 15 amino acids. Per the germline V gene, CDR1 is MNHNS and CDR2 is SASEGT. The CDR3 is CASSVGGGLGNTIYF. CDR3 bases: TGTGCCAGCAGTGTAGGGGGGGGGCTAGGAAACACCATATATTTT.

The rearrangement links TRBV5-4 to TRBJ2-1, with 9 bases lining up with TRBD2. Trimming at V came to 3 bases and at J to 8 bases, leaving 12 bases not matched to a gene. The CDR3 length is 16 residues. In germline, CDR1 is SGHNT, CDR2 YYREEE (reference sequence). The CDR3 DNA sequence: TGTGCCAGCAGCTCCTCTATAGCGGGGGCCTTCTATGAGCAGTTCTTC. Translating it yields CASSSSIAGAFYEQFF.

The chain joins TRBV6-5 to TRBJ2-5; 14 bases are a match to TRBD2. V shed 4 bases and J 0 bases; nucleotides not matched to a gene: 7. This CDR3 has 18 residues. Per germline, CDR1 MNHEY and CDR2 SVGAGI. CDR3 in DNA: TGTGCCAGCAGTTCCCGAGGGACTAGCGGGAGACACCAAGAGACCCAGTACTTC. It codes for CASSSRGTSGRHQETQYF.

This clonotype was observed a handful of times. The rearrangement links TRBV7-9 to TRBJ2-2; no reliable D call. V dropped 6 bases and J dropped 1 base, with 6 bases sitting between them. Per germline, CDR1 SEHNR and CDR2 FQNEAQ (reference sequence). This CDR3 comprises 13 residues. This CDR3 reads CASRNRNTGELFF. The CDR3 DNA sequence: TGTGCCAGCAGGAACAGGAACACCGGGGAGCTGTTTTTT.

CDR3 amino acids: CASGLSLYEQYF. The CDR3 DNA reads as TGTGCTAGTGGTTTGTCCCTCTACGAGCAGTACTTC. The rearrangement links TRBV12-5 to TRBJ2-7; no reliable D call. Germline CDR1 and CDR2: LGHNT and FRNRAP. The V end lost 2 bases, the J end lost 3 bases, and 5 bases lay between the germline ends. The CDR3 sequence is 12 residues long.

This clonotype was picked up a small number of times. The gene calls are TRBV2 and TRBJ2-5; weak D call: TRBD2 (5 bases). The V end lost 6 bases, the J end lost 2 bases, and 10 bases lay between the germline ends. Germline lookup yields CDR1 SNHLY and CDR2 FYNNEI. The CDR3 runs 13 residues. This CDR3 is CASRRERQETQYF. The CDR3 bases are TGTGCCAGCAGGAGGGAACGGCAAGAGACCCAGTACTTC.

This clonotype turned up a few times. The J gene is TRBJ1-1, the V gene TRBV7-2; D remains ambiguous. Deletions cut 1 base from V and 1 base from J, with 10 bases between. In germline, CDR1 is SGHTA, CDR2 FQGNSA. The CDR3 has 15 amino acids. The CDR3: CASSLGVLWNTEAFF. For the CDR3, the DNA is TGTGCCAGCAGCTTAGGAGTCCTTTGGAACACTGAAGCTTTCTTT. Looking up the rest from reference TRBV7-2 and TRBJ1-1 gives the full variable domain: GAGVSQSPSNKVTEKGKDVELRCDPISGHTALYWYRQSLGQGLEFLIYFQGNSAPDKSGLPSDRFSAERTGGSVSTLTIQRTQQEDSAVYLCASSLGVLWNTEAFFGQGTRLTVV.

This clonotype has just a few counts. The chain combines TRBV7-9 with TRBJ2-5; the D gene is possibly TRBD1 (5 bases). CDR1 and CDR2 (germline): SEHNR, FQNEAQ (reference sequence). V was pared by 2 bases and J by 1 base, with 14 bases between. This CDR3 spans 16 amino acids. The CDR3 DNA follows: TGTGCCAGCAGCTTAAATTGGGGAAGGGGCCAAGAGACCCAGTACTTC. It encodes CASSLNWGRGQETQYF. The full variable domain, completed using reference TRBV7-9 and TRBJ2-5, is DTGVSQNPRHKITKRGQNVTFRCDPISEHNRLYWYRQTLGQGPEFLTYFQNEAQLEKSRLLSDRFSAERPKGSFSTLEIQRTEQGDSAMYLCASSLNWGRGQETQYFGPGTRLLVL.

The V and J genes are TRBV6-5 and TRBJ2-7, with 8 bases that match TRBD2. J gave up 2 bases and V 2 bases, and 8 bases lay outside the gene matches. The CDR3 is 16 residues long. CDR1 MNHEY and CDR2 SVGAGI come from the germline V gene. CDR3 sequence (DNA): TGTGCCAGCAGTTACGGGGTTGGGCGGGGGGCCTACGAGCAGTACTTC. Residues: CASSYGVGRGAYEQYF.

The chain employs TRBV7-8 and TRBJ2-5; TRBD2 matches at 15 bases. Germline CDR1 reads SGHVS; CDR2 reads FQNEAQ. The CDR3 contains 18 residues. With V trimmed by 6 bases and J by 5 bases, 13 bases remained unmatched. The CDR3: CASRRGLAGGPIYETQYF. CDR3 nucleotides: TGTGCCAGCAGACGCGGACTAGCGGGGGGGCCGATCTACGAGACCCAGTACTTC.

This clonotype occurred once. CDR3 in DNA: TGTGCCAGCAGTCGCAGGGGTTCGGGCGAAAAACTGTTTTTT. This codes for CASSRRGSGEKLFF. The V and J genes are TRBV6-1 and TRBJ1-4; D perhaps matches TRBD1 (6 bases). Germline V gene sequence: CDR1 MNHNS, CDR2 SASEGT. With 5 bases removed from V and 8 bases from J, the gap between germline ends came to 15 bases. The CDR3 contains 14 residues.

CDR3 amino acids: CASSRNYEQYF. CDR3 DNA sequence: TGTGCCAGCAGTCGGAACTACGAGCAGTACTTC. This chain connects TRBV6-1 to TRBJ2-7; no reliable D call. Germline lookup yields CDR1 MNHNS and CDR2 SASEGT. Trimming shortened V by 5 bases and J by 3 bases, and 5 bases separated the two germline ends. There are 11 residues in the CDR3.

In this sample, this clonotype is large. The chain employs TRBV24-1 and TRBJ2-1, with D perhaps matching TRBD1 (6 bases). V lost 1 base and J lost 4, with 10 bases in between. Germline V gene data show CDR1 as KGHDR and CDR2 as SFDVKD. CDR3 size: 15 residues. The CDR3 bases are TGTGCCACCAGTGATTTCGGACAGATGTACAATGAGCAGTTCTTC. It yields the protein CATSDFGQMYNEQFF.

This sequence joins TRBV7-9 and TRBJ2-1, with D possibly being TRBD2 (6 bases). CDR3 size: 16 residues. Trimming left V 5 bases short and J 0 bases short, with 14 bases between. Germline lookup yields CDR1 SEHNR and CDR2 FQNEAQ (reference sequence). The CDR3, as DNA: TGTGCCAGCAGCCCCTTCGGGGGAAGCTCCTACAATGAGCAGTTCTTC. Its translation: CASSPFGGSSYNEQFF.

V usage is TRBV7-6 and J usage is TRBJ2-7, with D unresolved. V was shortened by 3 bases and J by 2 bases, with 11 bases between the two germline ends. CDR1 SGHVS and CDR2 FNYEAQ come from the germline V gene. There are 14 residues in the CDR3. As DNA, the CDR3 is TGTGCCAGCAGCTTGGGAATTCGGACCTACGAGCAGTACTTC. It is translated as CASSLGIRTYEQYF.

The table lists this clonotype with a count of one. The chain has TRBV7-8 and TRBJ1-6, with TRBD1 as a possible D gene (6 bases). V lost 5 bases and J 0 bases, leaving 11 bases between the germline ends. Germline-derived CDR1 and CDR2 are SGHVS and FQNEAQ. This CDR3 contains 16 residues. The CDR3 spells CASSQDRGSYNSPLHF. For the CDR3, the DNA is TGTGCCAGCAGCCAGGACAGAGGCTCCTATAATTCACCCCTCCACTTT.

The chain joins TRBV5-5 to TRBJ1-2; D remains ambiguous. CDR1 is SGHKS and CDR2 is YYEKEE in the germline V gene (reference sequence). V was shortened by 1 base and J by 4 bases, with 8 bases between the two germline ends. This CDR3 is 13 amino acids long. The CDR3 coding sequence is TGTGCCAGCAGCTTGCCCAGGAGCTATGGCTACACCTTC. It codes for CASSLPRSYGYTF.

This clonotype appeared a few times. This chain uses TRBV20-1 with TRBJ2-2; weak D call: TRBD1 (6 bases). V was clipped by 0 bases and J by 3 bases, with 17 bases between them. The CDR3 loop spans 17 amino acids. From germline, CDR1 is DFQATT and CDR2 SNEGSKA (reference sequence). Here the CDR3 DNA reads TGCAGTGCTAGAGATAATGGGGCAGGGGCGGACACCGGGGAGCTGTTTTTT. It translates to CSARDNGAGADTGELFF.

This clonotype has a handful of counts. The chain employs TRBV20-1 and TRBJ2-2, with 9 bases that match TRBD2. Unmatched junction bases numbered 2, after V lost 6 bases and J lost 0 bases. The CDR3 contains 14 residues. Looked up from germline, CDR1 is DFQATT and CDR2 is SNEGSKA (reference sequence). CDR3 sequence (DNA): TGCAGTGCAAGGACTAGCGCGAACACCGGGGAGCTGTTTTTT. It is translated as CSARTSANTGELFF.

By sample fraction, this clonotype is large (0.1 to 1%). The chain carries TRBV2 and TRBJ2-5; tentatively, D is TRBD1 (6 bases). V lost 6 bases and J lost 4, with 12 bases in between. The CDR3 is 13 residues long. Germline V gene sequence: CDR1 SNHLY, CDR2 FYNNEI. CDR3 region: CASSAGVRETQYF. DNA of the CDR3: TGTGCCAGCAGCGCAGGGGTTCGAGAGACCCAGTACTTC.

This chain uses TRBV7-9 with TRBJ2-2; D unclear. Germline V gene sequence: CDR1 SEHNR, CDR2 FQNEAQ (reference sequence). V was pared by 3 bases and J by 1 base, with 9 bases between. CDR3 length equals 15 residues. CDR3 loop: CASSLASVNTGELFF. DNA for the CDR3: TGTGCCAGCAGCTTGGCCTCAGTGAACACCGGGGAGCTGTTTTTT.

The chain recombines TRBV5-4 with TRBJ2-7; 14 bases line up with TRBD2. This CDR3 comprises 16 residues. With 2 bases clipped from V and 3 bases from J, the junction kept 4 bases outside the gene matches. Germline V CDR1 and CDR2: SGHNT, YYREEE (reference sequence). CDR3 protein: CASSFLGLAGGYEQYF. The DNA for the CDR3 is TGTGCCAGCAGCTTTCTCGGACTAGCGGGGGGCTACGAGCAGTACTTC. The whole variable domain, filled in from reference TRBV5-4 and TRBJ2-7, reads ETGVTQSPTHLIKTRGQQVTLRCSSQSGHNTVSWYQQALGQGPQFIFQYYREEENGRGNFPPRFSGLQFPNYSSELNVNALELDDSALYLCASSFLGLAGGYEQYFGPGTRLTVT.

This clonotype came up a few times. The J gene is TRBJ1-1, the V gene TRBV27; 9 bases match TRBD1. This CDR3 region has 17 residues. Unmatched junction bases numbered 12, after V lost 6 bases and J lost 1 base. Germline CDR1 and CDR2: MNHEY and SMNVEV (reference sequence). CDR3 in amino acids: CASRLGTGRLANTEAFF. The CDR3, as DNA: TGTGCCAGCAGGCTCGGGACAGGGCGGTTGGCGAACACTGAAGCTTTCTTT.